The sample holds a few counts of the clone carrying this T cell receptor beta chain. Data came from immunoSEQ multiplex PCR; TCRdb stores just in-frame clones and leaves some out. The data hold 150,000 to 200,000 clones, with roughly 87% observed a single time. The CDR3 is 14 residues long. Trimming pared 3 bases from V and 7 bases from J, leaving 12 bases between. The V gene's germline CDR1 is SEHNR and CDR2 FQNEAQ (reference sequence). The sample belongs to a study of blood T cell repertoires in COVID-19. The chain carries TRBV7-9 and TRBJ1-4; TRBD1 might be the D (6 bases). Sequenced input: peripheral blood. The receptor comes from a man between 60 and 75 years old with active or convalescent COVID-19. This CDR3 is CASSFEGGAEKLFF. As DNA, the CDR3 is TGTGCCAGCAGCTTTGAAGGGGGGGCTGAAAAACTGTTTTTT.